This T cell receptor (beta chain) is from a study of CD8+CD57+ T cells in acquired aplastic anemia. Notes on this clonotype: Its antigen is not known.

Both TCR beta VDJ combination and CDR3 sequence profiling were carried out. Genomic DNA was the template for this profiling. From the reads, TCRdb called clonotypes with MiXCR, one entry per CDR3 protein. The sample carries 150,000 to 200,000 distinct CDR3 sequences, roughly 48% recorded once. Study outcomes and limitations: In common between the patients and the controls were twenty-nine CD8+ CDR3 sequences.

Flow cytometry had shown expanded CD8+CD57+ cells in the patients chosen for sequencing. Severe acquired aplastic anemia was present in every patient. Patients had not yet gotten any therapy when their blood was taken for sampling. The CDR3 length is 13 residues. Trimming removed 5 bases at V and 4 bases at J, with 11 bases between. The germline CDR1 and CDR2 sequences are SEHNR and FQNEAQ (reference sequence). Specimen: sorted CD4+, CD8+, or CD8+CD57+ T cells (not recorded which) from PBMCs. This receptor was identified in a human donor with aplastic anemia. This rearrangement joins TRBV7-9 to TRBJ1-2; D remains unclear. In nucleotides, the CDR3 is TGTGCCAGCAGCCTAGGCCTCTTCTATGGCTACACCTTC. Amino acid sequence: CASSLGLFYGYTF.